The 21 T cell receptor beta chains given below trace back to one sample, sequenced in a study of T cell responses to AZD1222 COVID-19 vaccine. Repertoires were generated with immunoSEQ multiplex PCR, while TCRdb's copy carries only in-frame clones and drops some. Of about 140,000 clones detected, 90% to 95% appear once; the ten largest clones hold 12%. The sequencing here drew on peripheral blood, taken after recovery from COVID-19. Receptors were obtained from an adult who had recovered from COVID-19.

CDR3 DNA: TGTGCCAGCAGCGACGACAGCTCCTATAATTCACCCCTCCACTTT. It yields the protein CASSDDSSYNSPLHF. This sequence joins TRBV9 and TRBJ1-6, with TRBD1 as a possible D gene (5 bases). The V and J ends lost 3 bases and 0 bases respectively, with 7 bases between them. CDR3 length equals 15 residues. Per germline, CDR1 SGDLS and CDR2 YYNGEE.

This rearrangement joins TRBV6-5 to TRBJ1-6; maybe TRBD1 (5 bases). V was shortened by 5 bases and J by 7 bases, with 12 bases between the two germline ends. The CDR3 is 14 amino acids. The germline V gene encodes CDR1 MNHEY and CDR2 SVGAGI. The CDR3 sequence: CASSPGLPNSPLHF. CDR3 bases: TGTGCCAGCAGTCCGGGACTGCCCAATTCACCCCTCCACTTT.

This rearrangement joins TRBV28 to TRBJ1-2; no clear D gene. CDR1 MDHEN and CDR2 SYDVKM come from the germline V gene. This CDR3 is 13 amino acids long. V was trimmed by 3 bases and J by 7 bases, leaving 12 bases between them. The CDR3 sequence is CASSFQLISGYTF. In DNA form, the CDR3 reads TGTGCCAGCAGTTTTCAACTCATATCTGGCTACACCTTC.

The chain carries TRBV7-9 and TRBJ2-5; D may be TRBD1 or TRBD2 (5 bases each). CDR1 is SEHNR, CDR2 FQNEAQ, per germline (reference sequence). The CDR3 is made up of 11 amino acids. Deletions cut 5 bases from V and 5 bases from J, with 6 bases between. Here the CDR3 reads CASSEGETQYF. As DNA, the CDR3 is TGTGCCAGCAGCGAGGGGGAGACCCAGTACTTC.

This clone was detected once. The chain has TRBV11-2 and TRBJ2-7, with D possibly being TRBD2 (6 bases). This CDR3 comprises 16 residues. Deletions cut 6 bases from V and 2 bases from J, with 20 bases between. Germline V gene data show CDR1 as SGHAT and CDR2 as FQNNGV. This CDR3 reads CASRKPGRGVAYEQYF. The DNA for the CDR3 is TGTGCCAGCAGGAAACCGGGACGCGGGGTCGCCTACGAGCAGTACTTC.

This clone has only one observation. V gene TRBV19 combines with J gene TRBJ1-6; 7 bases are a match to TRBD1. Germline values: CDR1 LNHDA, CDR2 SQIVND (reference sequence). CDR3 length equals 15 residues. The trim removed 4 bases at V and 8 bases at J, leaving 8 bases unmatched. The CDR3 coding sequence is TGTGCCAGTAGTAGACTGGACAGGCCCGATTCACCCCTCCACTTT. Translation gives CASSRLDRPDSPLHF.

The genes are TRBV6-2 or TRBV6-3 and TRBJ2-1, with 13 nucleotides matching TRBD2. The germline V gene encodes CDR1 MNHEY and CDR2 SVGEGT. The CDR3 length is 19 residues. V gave up 0 bases and J gave up 7 bases; unmatched junction bases: 12. The CDR3 DNA reads TGTGCCAGCAGTTACTCGCCTCCGACTAGCGGGAGGATTAGAAATGAGCAGTTCTTC. It yields the protein CASSYSPPTSGRIRNEQFF.

The chain employs TRBV9 and TRBJ2-1; D uncertain. This CDR3 spans 16 amino acids. CDR1 SGDLS and CDR2 YYNGEE come from the germline V gene. V dropped 0 bases and J dropped 4 bases, with 14 bases sitting between them. The CDR3 DNA reads as TGTGCCAGCAGCGTAGTTTGGACCCCAGGATACAATGAGCAGTTCTTC. Translated: CASSVVWTPGYNEQFF.

The chain carries TRBV3-1 (or the pseudogene TRBV3-2) and TRBJ2-5, with 9 bases identical to TRBD2. In germline, CDR1 is LGHDT, CDR2 YNNKEL (reference sequence). This CDR3 comprises 17 residues. Trimming removed 1 base from V and 5 bases from J; junction bases left unmatched: 11. The CDR3 here is CASSQGWGGRAPETQYF. The CDR3 region has the DNA TGTGCCAGCAGCCAAGGATGGGGCGGGAGGGCACCCGAGACCCAGTACTTC.

CDR3 sequence (DNA): TGCGCCAGCAGCCCCCTTGGTAGACAGGCCGCAACTAATGAAAAACTGTTTTTT. This encodes CASSPLGRQAATNEKLFF. The J gene is TRBJ1-4, the V gene TRBV4-1; D may be TRBD1 (6 bases). CDR1 is MGHRA, CDR2 YSYEKL, per germline. Trimming took off 4 bases at V and 0 bases at J, with 18 bases between the two ends. The CDR3 totals 18 residues.

V gene TRBV28 combines with J gene TRBJ1-1; TRBD1 is a possible D gene (6 bases). The CDR3 runs 15 residues. V dropped 8 bases and J dropped 1 base, with 17 bases sitting between them. The germline V gene encodes CDR1 MDHEN and CDR2 SYDVKM. The CDR3 DNA reads TGTGCCAGCCTACCGGACAGTCGGTGGAACACTGAAGCTTTCTTT. It encodes CASLPDSRWNTEAFF.

The rearrangement joins TRBV24-1 to TRBJ2-1; the match to TRBD2 covers 8 bases. Per germline, CDR1 KGHDR and CDR2 SFDVKD. The CDR3 spans 14 residues. J gave up 6 bases and V 4 bases, and 4 bases lay outside the gene matches. The DNA of the CDR3 is TGTGCCACCAGTGACCGTACTAGCGGCAATGAGCAGTTCTTC. This codes for CATSDRTSGNEQFF.

The V gene is TRBV30, the J gene TRBJ2-5; the D is unclear. Deletions cut 1 base from V and 2 bases from J, with 8 bases between. Germline V gives CDR1 GTSNPN, CDR2 SVGIG (reference sequence). The CDR3 spans 13 residues. CDR3 DNA sequence: TGTGCCTGGAGTGAGGACGGGCAAGAGACCCAGTACTTC. Its translation: CAWSEDGQETQYF.

V gene TRBV7-2 combines with J gene TRBJ1-6, with 7 bases aligning to TRBD1. V lost 0 bases and J lost 7; bases outside the gene matches: 3. Germline CDR1 is SGHTA and CDR2 is FQGNSA. CDR3 length equals 15 residues. The CDR3 loop is CASSLADRDNSPLHF. Written as DNA, the CDR3 is TGTGCCAGCAGCTTAGCAGACAGGGACAATTCACCCCTCCACTTT.

This clone was detected a few times. This chain uses TRBV30 with TRBJ1-1; the D is unclear. The CDR3 consists of 8 residues. Germline V gene sequence: CDR1 GTSNPN, CDR2 SVGIG (reference sequence). The V end was cut by 1 base, the J end by 11 bases, with 2 bases between. DNA of the CDR3: TGTGCCTGGAGTGAGGCTTTCTTT. It encodes CAWSEAFF.

The genes are TRBV5-1 and TRBJ2-3; maybe TRBD2 (5 bases). Germline assignment: CDR1 SGHRS and CDR2 YFSETQ. V lost 4 bases and J 6 bases, leaving 9 bases between the germline ends. The CDR3 is 12 amino acids. The CDR3 sequence: CASSLGGDTQYF. Here the CDR3 DNA reads TGCGCCAGCAGCCTCGGAGGTGATACGCAGTATTTT. Full variable domain (missing parts from reference TRBV5-1 and TRBJ2-3): KAGVTQTPRYLIKTRGQQVTLSCSPISGHRSVSWYQQTPGQGLQFLFEYFSETQRNKGNFPGRFSGRQFSNSRSEMNVSTLELGDSALYLCASSLGGDTQYFGPGTRLTVL.

The chain has TRBV5-4 and TRBJ2-1, with TRBD1 matching over 7 bases. Germline CDR1 and CDR2: SGHNT and YYREEE (reference sequence). The CDR3 consists of 13 residues. The V gene end was trimmed by 3 bases and the J gene end by 4 bases; junction bases not matched to a gene: 1. The CDR3 sequence is CASSSDRYNEQFF. The CDR3 nucleotides read TGTGCCAGCAGCTCGGACAGGTACAATGAGCAGTTCTTC.

V is TRBV12-3 or TRBV12-4 and J is TRBJ1-2, with D possibly matching TRBD1 (5 bases). V gave up 8 bases and J gave up 4 bases, with 14 bases separating them. The CDR3 consists of 13 residues. The CDR3, as DNA: TGTGCCAGCGGTGGGGGTTTCGGCTATGGCTACACCTTC. Protein sequence: CASGGGFGYGYTF.

In this sample, this clone turned up a few times. This chain's CDR3 is CASSSTRGLTGELFF. CDR3 bases: TGTGCCAGCAGCTCGACCAGGGGCCTCACCGGGGAGCTGTTTTTT. This chain uses TRBV11-3 with TRBJ2-2; D perhaps matches TRBD1 (6 bases). V gave up 4 bases and J gave up 4 bases, with 13 bases separating them. CDR3 length: 15 amino acids. Looked up from germline, CDR1 is SGHNT and CDR2 is YENEEA.

The chain couples TRBV5-1 to TRBJ2-7; 8 bases line up with TRBD1. The V segment lost 7 bases and the J segment 3 bases; nucleotides outside the gene matches: 9. CDR3 length: 14 residues. In germline, CDR1 is SGHRS, CDR2 YFSETQ. CDR3 DNA: TGCGCCAGCGAACCCGGGACAGGCAACTACGAGCAGTACTTC. Translating gives CASEPGTGNYEQYF.

The gene calls are TRBV15 and TRBJ2-3; no clear D gene. The CDR3 is 14 amino acids. V lost 6 bases and J 1 base, leaving 11 bases between the germline ends. Germline values: CDR1 LNHNV, CDR2 YYDKDF (reference sequence). The CDR3 DNA reads as TGTGCCACCAGTGCCAGTGCCGGCACAGATACGCAGTATTTT. The encoded protein is CATSASAGTDTQYF.